Below are 4 T cell receptor beta chains sequenced from a single sample in a study of blood T cells in healthy people across ages. It was with a sample-barcoded 5' primer and a J-beta primer mix that a second PCR of roughly 7 to 11 cycles was run. TCRdb processed the 5' RACE reads anew with MiXCR; each CDR3 protein has one entry. In the table there are 650,000 to 950,000 distinct CDR3 sequences, approximately 44% of which are singletons. The source material was blood. These TCRs come from a man in his 60s in good health.

The chain has TRBV12-3 or TRBV12-4 and TRBJ2-7, with 10 bases aligning to TRBD2. This CDR3 is 15 amino acids long. V lost 6 bases, J lost 7 bases, and 12 bases stayed unmatched. The CDR3 DNA follows: TGTGCCAGCAGAAAGACTAGCGGGTCCCCCAATGAGCAGTACTTC. Translation: CASRKTSGSPNEQYF.

Only a few counts were recorded for this clonotype. This rearrangement joins TRBV20-1 to TRBJ2-3; D gene ambiguous. The CDR3 spans 13 residues. Germline V gene lookup returns CDR1 DFQATT and CDR2 SNEGSKA (reference sequence). V lost 1 base to trimming and J lost 4 bases, with 9 bases between them. CDR3 in DNA: TGCAGTGCTAGAGTGGCAGGCCCAGATACGCAGTATTTT. Protein sequence: CSARVAGPDTQYF.

This sequence joins TRBV7-9 and TRBJ1-4; no clear D gene. The CDR3 contains 16 residues. Germline V gives CDR1 SEHNR, CDR2 FQNEAQ (reference sequence). Trimming took 4 bases from V and 4 from J, leaving 16 bases between them. CDR3 region: CASSSRLGAHNEKLFF. The CDR3 bases are TGTGCCAGCAGCTCCCGCTTGGGAGCTCATAATGAAAAACTGTTTTTT.

This clonotype was counted between two and nine times. The genes are TRBV2 and TRBJ2-7, with D hard to call. The length of the CDR3 is 12 residues. Trimming pared 5 bases from V and 6 bases from J, leaving 11 bases between. Germline V gene sequence: CDR1 SNHLY, CDR2 FYNNEI. CDR3 nucleotide sequence: TGTGCCAGCAGTTCCGAGGTTCCCGAGCAGTACTTC. Translation: CASSSEVPEQYF.